What follows describes a single T cell receptor (beta chain). What this receptor recognizes is not known. No clone much larger than this one lies a single base away; base qualities are absent. This sample was taken from a study of blood T cell repertoires in COVID-19 (dated by TCRdb to 2020 to 2022). The study in broad terms: Samples covering the acute and convalescent phases of COVID-19 were provided by collaborators in the United States, Italy and Spain. Nearly every sample came with metadata listing a de-identified subject ID, COVID-19 status, age in years and sex. The samples were drawn from two sources: the first 160 participants of the ongoing ImmuneRACE study, and fewer than 1,500 subjects contributed by 6 global collaborators. The repertoires were released in a freely available public database meant as a resource for research on the immune response to SARS-CoV-2. Deeply sampled blood TCRbeta repertoires from subjects exposed to, actively infected with, or recovered from COVID-19 were included in the dataset. Where HLA class I and class II types were available, the types were taken from metadata supplied by the sample provider, not from assay-based typing. The prospective study material was composed of cDNA or gDNA derived from T cells, B-cell-depleted T cells, or PBMCs. On the study overall, not on this receptor specifically: The quantity of clinical and demographic metadata differed by source and by participant and was supplied without curation.

Trimming removed 8 bases from V and 0 bases from J, leaving 17 bases between the germline ends. CDR3 length: 17 amino acids, cysteine to phenylalanine. Left in the record is the CDR3 DNA by itself, 51 bases read in frame from the first base. CDR1 and CDR2 (SNHLY, FYNNEI) derive from the germline V gene. Collaborating institutions collected whole blood in K2EDTA tubes following their own protocols. For TCRbeta analysis, collaborator samples were shipped as frozen whole blood, as isolated PBMCs, or as DNA extracted from either sample type. TCRbeta CDR3 regions were amplified from genomic DNA using the immunoSEQ Assay, a bias-controlled multiplex PCR. Processing in the source paper ran as follows. Nucleated cell counts per sample were estimated from amplification of reference gene primers within the assay. To quantify the absolute abundance of each unique TCRbeta CDR3 rearrangement, sequence reads were collapsed and filtered. For each sample, productive Simpson clonality was calculated as the square root of Simpson's diversity index over productive rearrangements. The table comes from immuneACCESS by way of TCRdb, which keeps in-frame sequences with V and J called. Part of the clones is missing from these tables; in studies checked, under half for an unresolved V gene and the rest for unknown reasons. V, J and clone size reflect that table, while D and trimming were determined from the DNA. The sample table contains around 100,000 clones; only one count was recorded for around 83% of them. The ten largest clones capture under 8% of the sample.

Rearrangement joined TRBV2 to TRBJ2-6, with TRBD1 perhaps the D gene, on 6 matching bases. This TCR was sampled from a man between 65 and 79 years old with acute or convalescent COVID-19. The sample was peripheral blood. The DNA sequence is given as TGTGCCAGCGCCTGGAGACAGGTGATCTCTGGGGCCAACGTCCTGACTTTC. Translated, this gives CASAWRQVISGANVLTF.